This T cell receptor (beta chain) was retrieved from a study of shared clonotypes between healthy human individuals. General observations from the study: In several donors, roughly 5.2% of naive CD4 clonotypes appeared in common.

Clones were read by immunoSEQ multiplex PCR, and TCRdb kept only the in-frame ones, dropping some. This table holds approximately 2.1 million clones, approximately 95% found once. About this clone itself: Its specificity is not known.

Germline loops: CDR1 MDHEN, CDR2 SYDVKM. Trimming took 6 bases from V and 8 from J; bases not matched to a gene: 11. CDR3 size: 15 residues. Sequencing input: naive CD4+ T cells from PBMCs. This sample's subset: CD45RA+ positively selected. The chain combines TRBV28 with TRBJ1-2; 11 nucleotides match TRBD1. This receptor was taken from a young man in good health. Some clones in this sample may be carry-over from other donors' samples. The CDR3 DNA reads as TGTGCCAGCAGCCCCCCCGGACAGGGGGCGGGAGGCTACACCTTC. This translates into CASSPPGQGAGGYTF.